The clone carrying this T cell receptor beta chain was counted once. This record comes from a study of OX40 agonist ivuxolimab in advanced cancers. Germline V gene sequence: CDR1 SGHRS, CDR2 YFSETQ. V was clipped by 0 bases and J by 2 bases, with 12 bases between them. The CDR3 totals 15 residues. Using immunoSEQ multiplex PCR, the repertoire was profiled, and TCRdb retains in-frame clones only, with some absent. In the table there are roughly 56,000 clones, roughly 85% of which are singletons. The receptor's source is an adult with an advanced solid tumor such as melanoma, head and neck, liver or kidney cancer. This rearrangement joins TRBV5-1 to TRBJ2-7; no clear D. The sample in question was CD4+ or CD8+ T cells sorted from blood, obtained in a trial of the OX40 agonist ivuxolimab. The CDR3 coding sequence is TGCGCCAGCAGCTTGGGCGTTCTGCCCCCCTACGAGCAGTACTTC. Translated, it gives CASSLGVLPPYEQYF. The full variable domain, with the rest looked up from reference TRBV5-1 and TRBJ2-7, is KAGVTQTPRYLIKTRGQQVTLSCSPISGHRSVSWYQQTPGQGLQFLFEYFSETQRNKGNFPGRFSGRQFSNSRSEMNVSTLELGDSALYLCASSLGVLPPYEQYFGPGTRLTVT.